This T cell receptor beta chain was retrieved from a study of immune heterogeneity within non-small cell lung tumors. With 32 V and 13 J primers, multiplex PCR amplified the TCR beta CDR3. TCRdb recomputed calls from the multiplex PCR reads with MiXCR, one row per CDR3 protein. This repertoire shows 30,000 to 40,000 distinct CDR3 sequences, approximately 30% found once; its top ten account for roughly 4.3%. This clonotype was recorded many times. CDR3 length: 14 residues. The germline V gene encodes CDR1 SNHLY and CDR2 FYNNEI. V was clipped by 8 bases and J by 7 bases; unmatched bases: 8. Template input, which was bulk tumor genomic DNA, totaled roughly 650 ng per sample. Collection of several biopsies per primary tumor, spaced far apart, took place during surgery. Curative surgery was undertaken by patients, who had untreated, newly diagnosed non-small cell lung cancer.

The TCR originated in a middle-aged man with non-small cell lung cancer. The rearrangement joins TRBV2 to TRBJ2-1, with 10 bases identical to TRBD1. Sample: lung tumor tissue. The CDR3 is CASLQDRGSNEQFF. The CDR3 bases are TGTGCCAGCCTTCAGGACAGGGGGTCGAATGAGCAGTTCTTC.